The 5 T cell receptor beta chains presented below share a single source sample, sequenced in a study of CD8 T cells in ankylosing spondylitis. TCRdb processed the 5' RACE reads anew with MiXCR; each CDR3 protein has one entry. Among 130,000 or so distinct CDR3 sequences listed, around 7% were seen once. Sequenced sample: blood, either unsorted or a sorted T cell fraction (not recorded which). The origin of the receptors is a male donor with ankylosing spondylitis or in good health (not recorded which).

This clonotype was picked up many times. This chain joins TRBV12-3 or TRBV12-4 and TRBJ1-5; 8 bases match TRBD1. The CDR3 runs 16 residues. V was clipped by 2 bases and J by 5 bases; unmatched bases: 8. The CDR3 DNA follows: TGTGCCAGCAGTTTAAGCGGCAACAGGGGGGATCAGCCCCAGCATTTT. Translation: CASSLSGNRGDQPQHF.

This clonotype was observed many times. The chain is built from TRBV5-1 and TRBJ2-7; perhaps TRBD1 as D (6 bases). The CDR3 has 14 amino acids. Germline V gives CDR1 SGHRS, CDR2 YFSETQ. V gave up 7 bases and J gave up 0 bases, with 14 bases separating them. The CDR3 DNA follows: TGCGCCAGCGAGGGGGAGCCAAGCTCCTACGAGCAGTACTTC. Amino acid sequence: CASEGEPSSYEQYF.

Many counts were recorded for this clonotype. This chain joins TRBV7-8 and TRBJ2-1, with D possibly matching TRBD1 (6 bases). Germline CDR1 is SGHVS and CDR2 is FQNEAQ. This CDR3 has 14 amino acids. Trimming removed 5 bases from V and 12 bases from J, with 20 bases in between. CDR3 DNA: TGTGCCAGCAGCCCCACGGCACAGGGCGGTCGGCAGTTCTTC. It specifies CASSPTAQGGRQFF.

This clonotype was found many times. The chain couples TRBV5-1 to TRBJ2-1; D remains unclear. The germline gives CDR1 SGHRS, CDR2 YFSETQ. CDR3 length: 14 residues. Trimming took 4 bases from V and 5 from J, leaving 13 bases between them. The CDR3 spells CASSPQGQDNEQFF. CDR3 bases: TGCGCCAGCAGCCCCCAAGGGCAGGACAATGAGCAGTTCTTC.

This clonotype was counted ten times or more. The V and J genes are TRBV28 and TRBJ2-3; tentative D call: TRBD1 (5 bases). V lost 5 bases and J lost 3, with 15 bases in between. Germline CDR1 and CDR2: MDHEN and SYDVKM. The CDR3 extends over 15 amino acids. The CDR3 spells CASSLPTELTDTQYF. CDR3 DNA: TGTGCCAGCAGTCTACCGACAGAGCTTACAGATACGCAGTATTTT.